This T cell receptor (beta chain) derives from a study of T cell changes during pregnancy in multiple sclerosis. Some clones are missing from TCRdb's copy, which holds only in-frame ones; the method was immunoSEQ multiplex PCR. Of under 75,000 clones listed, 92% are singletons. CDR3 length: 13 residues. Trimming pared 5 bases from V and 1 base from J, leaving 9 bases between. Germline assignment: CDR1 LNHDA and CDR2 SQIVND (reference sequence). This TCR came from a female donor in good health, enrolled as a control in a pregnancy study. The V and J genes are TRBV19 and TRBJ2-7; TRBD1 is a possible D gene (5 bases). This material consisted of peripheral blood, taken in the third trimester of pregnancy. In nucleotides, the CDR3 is TGTGCCAGTAGTGAGACAGTTTCCTACGAGCAGTACTTC. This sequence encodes CASSETVSYEQYF.